One sample yielded the 19 T cell receptor beta chains listed below, sequenced in a study of patients and donors after allogeneic stem cell transplantation. From the RT-PCR reads, TCRdb called clonotypes with MiXCR, one entry per CDR3 protein. The profile covers about 960,000 distinct CDR3 sequences, with more than 15% appearing a single time and around 6% taken by the ten largest. Sequenced input: blood, either unsorted or a sorted T cell fraction (not recorded which). These receptor sequences come from a human donor who was either an allogeneic HSCT recipient or a stem cell or donor lymphocyte infusion donor (not recorded which). It is not recorded whose cells these are; they may come from a transplant donor.

This clonotype has a handful of counts. The gene calls are TRBV6-1 and TRBJ1-2, with D perhaps TRBD1 (6 bases). This CDR3 comprises 14 residues. Germline V gene lookup returns CDR1 MNHNS and CDR2 SASEGT. V dropped 4 bases and J dropped 2 bases, with 11 bases sitting between them. Here the CDR3 DNA reads TGTGCCAGCAGTGCAGGGGATACAAACTATGGCTACACCTTC. It yields the protein CASSAGDTNYGYTF.

This clonotype was seen a few times. This rearrangement joins TRBV4-3 to TRBJ2-1; TRBD2 matches at 8 bases. Unmatched junction bases numbered 2, after V lost 0 bases and J lost 4 bases. CDR1 and CDR2 from the germline V gene are LGHNA and YSLEER. The CDR3 runs 15 residues. CDR3 loop: CASSQDAGGYNEQFF. CDR3 sequence (DNA): TGCGCCAGCAGCCAAGATGCGGGGGGTTACAATGAGCAGTTCTTC.

V usage is TRBV6-1 and J usage is TRBJ2-7; 9 bases map to TRBD1. Germline CDR1 is MNHNS and CDR2 is SASEGT. Trimming cost V 6 bases and J 2 bases; bases outside gene matches: 2. This CDR3 comprises 13 residues. In nucleotides, the CDR3 is TGTGCCAGCAGGAGGGACAGGGCCTACGAGCAGTACTTC. This gives the protein CASRRDRAYEQYF.

This clonotype was observed a handful of times. CDR3 sequence: CASSETVNIQYF. The CDR3 coding sequence is TGTGCCAGCAGCGAAACAGTGAACATTCAGTACTTC. V gene TRBV7-2 combines with J gene TRBJ2-4, with D unclear. The CDR3 consists of 12 residues. Germline lookup yields CDR1 SGHTA and CDR2 FQGNSA. The V end lost 5 bases, the J end lost 7 bases, and 9 bases lay between the germline ends.

This clonotype was detected only a few times. V usage is TRBV28 and J usage is TRBJ2-7, with TRBD2 matching over 8 bases. Germline CDR1 and CDR2: MDHEN and SYDVKM. CDR3 length equals 15 residues. Unmatched junction bases numbered 7, after V lost 2 bases and J lost 4 bases. CDR3 nucleotide sequence: TGTGCCAGCAGTTTAGCGGCGGGAGGAAAATACGAGCAGTACTTC. Translated: CASSLAAGGKYEQYF.

The sample holds a few counts of this clonotype. This chain connects TRBV9 to TRBJ1-6, with D perhaps matching TRBD1 (5 bases). This CDR3 is built from 15 residues. V was pared by 1 base and J by 1 base, with 6 bases between. The germline CDR1 and CDR2 sequences are SGDLS and YYNGEE. CDR3 loop: CASSVRQSYNSPLHF. The DNA of the CDR3 is TGTGCCAGCAGCGTACGACAGTCCTATAATTCACCCCTCCACTTT.

This clonotype was seen a handful of times. The rearrangement uses TRBV10-3 and TRBJ2-1; 9 nucleotides line up with TRBD1. From germline, CDR1 is ENHRY and CDR2 SYGVKD. V dropped 5 bases and J dropped 8; count of bases not matched to a gene: 10. There are 15 residues in the CDR3. DNA for the CDR3: TGTGCCATCAGTTCTGGGACAGGGTCTTCTTATGAGCAGTTCTTC. Protein sequence: CAISSGTGSSYEQFF.

The chain links TRBV3-1 to TRBJ1-5; D possibly corresponds to TRBD1 (5 bases). V lost 2 bases, J lost 3 bases, and 8 bases lay in between. Germline loops: CDR1 LGHDT, CDR2 YNNKEL (reference sequence). The CDR3 contains 14 residues. In DNA, the CDR3 is TGTGCCAGCAGCCAACGCAGGGTCAATCAGCCCCAGCATTTT. Its translation: CASSQRRVNQPQHF.

There are a few counts of this clonotype. This chain uses TRBV5-6 with TRBJ2-2, with D unresolved. Germline V lookup: CDR1 SGHDT, CDR2 YYEEEE. With 3 bases removed from V and 0 bases from J, the gap between germline ends came to 6 bases. The length of the CDR3 is 14 residues. Here the CDR3 reads CASSWVANTGELFF. The CDR3 coding sequence is TGTGCCAGCAGCTGGGTCGCGAACACCGGGGAGCTGTTTTTT.

The sample holds a few counts of this clonotype. J is TRBJ1-1 and V is TRBV7-9; the match to TRBD1 covers 7 bases. CDR1 is SEHNR and CDR2 is FQNEAQ in the germline V gene (reference sequence). Trimming at V came to 5 bases and at J to 5 bases, leaving 14 bases not matched to a gene. The CDR3 runs 16 residues. This CDR3 is CASSLPTGLARTEAFF. The CDR3 nucleotides are TGTGCCAGCAGCCTCCCGACAGGGCTCGCGAGGACTGAAGCTTTCTTT.

The rearrangement joins TRBV7-9 to TRBJ1-2; TRBD1 agrees at 9 bases. From germline, CDR1 is SEHNR and CDR2 FQNEAQ (reference sequence). The V gene end was trimmed by 1 base and the J gene end by 6 bases; junction bases not matched to a gene: 6. This CDR3 is built from 15 residues. The CDR3 region has the DNA TGTGCCAGCAGCTTAGGGGGACAGGGTGGCAATGGCTACACCTTC. This gives the protein CASSLGGQGGNGYTF.

This clonotype was seen more than once but under ten times. This chain uses TRBV5-1 with TRBJ2-3; TRBD2 aligns across 8 bases. The germline CDR1 and CDR2 sequences are SGHRS and YFSETQ. After removal of 6 bases from V and 3 bases from J, the junction contained 12 bases not matched to a gene. The CDR3 contains 16 residues. CDR3 DNA: TGCGCCAGCACCAATCCAGCGGGGGAAGCAACAGATACGCAGTATTTT. Translating it yields CASTNPAGEATDTQYF. The full variable domain, with the rest looked up from reference TRBV5-1 and TRBJ2-3, is KAGVTQTPRYLIKTRGQQVTLSCSPISGHRSVSWYQQTPGQGLQFLFEYFSETQRNKGNFPGRFSGRQFSNSRSEMNVSTLELGDSALYLCASTNPAGEATDTQYFGPGTRLTVL.

The V and J genes are TRBV28 and TRBJ2-1; D might be TRBD2 (6 bases). Germline values: CDR1 MDHEN, CDR2 SYDVKM. CDR3 length: 12 residues. The V end lost 7 bases, the J end lost 12 bases, and 16 bases lay between the germline ends. The CDR3 protein is CASKEKLARQFF. The CDR3 DNA reads as TGTGCCAGCAAAGAAAAACTAGCTCGGCAGTTCTTC.

This clonotype turned up a few times. This sequence joins TRBV5-5 and TRBJ1-4; no clear D gene. CDR3 length equals 16 residues. Trimming shortened V by 5 bases and J by 0 bases, and 14 bases separated the two germline ends. Germline assignment: CDR1 SGHKS and CDR2 YYEKEE (reference sequence). In nucleotides, the CDR3 is TGTGCCAGCAGACCCGCGGCCCCCGCAACTAATGAAAAACTGTTTTTT. This gives the protein CASRPAAPATNEKLFF.

This clonotype was counted ten times or more. The J gene is TRBJ1-4, the V gene TRBV12-3 or TRBV12-4; 9 bases are a match to TRBD1. Unmatched junction bases numbered 5, after V lost 5 bases and J lost 7 bases. The CDR3 runs to 14 residues. In nucleotides, the CDR3 is TGTGCCAGCAGTCGGACAGGGGATGGTGAAAAACTGTTTTTT. It yields the protein CASSRTGDGEKLFF.

This clonotype was counted a few times. V usage is TRBV6-1 and J usage is TRBJ1-4; 9 nucleotides match TRBD1. J lost 8 bases, V lost 7 bases, and 14 bases had no gene match. CDR1 and CDR2 from the germline V gene are MNHNS and SASEGT. CDR3 length: 16 amino acids. This CDR3 reads CASTRTGQGKLEKLFF. CDR3 DNA: TGTGCCAGCACCCGAACCGGACAGGGGAAGTTGGAAAAACTGTTTTTT.

DNA for the CDR3: TGCGCCAGCAGCCTGGTCACGGGGAGCTCCTATAATTCACCCCTCCACTTT. Its protein product is CASSLVTGSSYNSPLHF. The V and J genes are TRBV5-1 and TRBJ1-6; D gene ambiguous. The CDR3 has 17 amino acids. V lost 4 bases to trimming and J lost 0 bases, with 14 bases between them. Germline loops: CDR1 SGHRS, CDR2 YFSETQ.

This clonotype was observed a few times. This sequence joins TRBV18 and TRBJ1-1, with unresolved D. V was trimmed by 3 bases and J by 5 bases, leaving 10 bases between them. This CDR3 region has 13 residues. In germline, CDR1 is KGHSH, CDR2 LQKENI. This chain's CDR3 is CASSPDPGTEAFF. The CDR3 region has the DNA TGTGCCAGCTCACCCGACCCTGGAACTGAAGCTTTCTTT.

The chain carries TRBV4-1 and TRBJ2-6, with D possibly matching TRBD1 (5 bases). CDR1 and CDR2 (germline): MGHRA, YSYEKL. The CDR3 sequence is 18 residues long. V lost 0 bases and J lost 0, with 12 bases in between. DNA of the CDR3: TGCGCCAGCAGCCAAGACAGGACATATTACTCTGGGGCCAACGTCCTGACTTTC. Translating gives CASSQDRTYYSGANVLTF.